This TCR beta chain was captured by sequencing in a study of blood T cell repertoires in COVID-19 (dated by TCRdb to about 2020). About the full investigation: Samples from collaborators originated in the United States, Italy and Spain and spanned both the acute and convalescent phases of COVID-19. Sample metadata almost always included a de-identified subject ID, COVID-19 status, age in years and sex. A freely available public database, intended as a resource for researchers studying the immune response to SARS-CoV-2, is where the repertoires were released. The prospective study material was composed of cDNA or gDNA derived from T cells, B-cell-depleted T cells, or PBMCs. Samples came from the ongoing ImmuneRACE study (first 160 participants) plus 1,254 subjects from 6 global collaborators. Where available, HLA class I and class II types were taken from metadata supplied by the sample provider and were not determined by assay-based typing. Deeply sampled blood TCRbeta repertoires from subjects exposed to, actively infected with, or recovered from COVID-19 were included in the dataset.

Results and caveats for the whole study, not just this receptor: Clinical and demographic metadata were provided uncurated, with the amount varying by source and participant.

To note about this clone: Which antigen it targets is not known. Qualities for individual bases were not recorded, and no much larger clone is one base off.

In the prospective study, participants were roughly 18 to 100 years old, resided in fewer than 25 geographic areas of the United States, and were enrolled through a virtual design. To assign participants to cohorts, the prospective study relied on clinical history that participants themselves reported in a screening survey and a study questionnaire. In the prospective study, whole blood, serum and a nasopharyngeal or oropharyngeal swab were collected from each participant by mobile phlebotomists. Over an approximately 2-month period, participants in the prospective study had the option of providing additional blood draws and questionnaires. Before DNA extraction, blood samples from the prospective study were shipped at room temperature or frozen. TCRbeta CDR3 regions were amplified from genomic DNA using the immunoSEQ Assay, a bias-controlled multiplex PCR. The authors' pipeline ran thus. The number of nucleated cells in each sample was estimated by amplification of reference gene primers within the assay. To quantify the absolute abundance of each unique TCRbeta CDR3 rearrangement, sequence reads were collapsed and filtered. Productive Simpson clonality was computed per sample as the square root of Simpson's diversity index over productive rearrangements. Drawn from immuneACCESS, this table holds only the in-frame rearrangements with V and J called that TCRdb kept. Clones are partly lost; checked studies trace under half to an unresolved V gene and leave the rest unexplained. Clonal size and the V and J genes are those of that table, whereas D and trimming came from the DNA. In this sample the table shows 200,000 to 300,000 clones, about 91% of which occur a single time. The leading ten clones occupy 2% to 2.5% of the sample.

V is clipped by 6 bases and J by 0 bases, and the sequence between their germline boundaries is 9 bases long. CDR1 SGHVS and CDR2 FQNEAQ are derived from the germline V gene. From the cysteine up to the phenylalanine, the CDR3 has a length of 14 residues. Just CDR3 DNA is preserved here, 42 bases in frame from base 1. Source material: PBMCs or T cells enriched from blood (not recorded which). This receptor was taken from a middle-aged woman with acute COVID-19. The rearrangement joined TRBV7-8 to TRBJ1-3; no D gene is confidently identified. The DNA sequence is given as TGTGCCAGCAGTCGTGACAACTCTGGAAACACCATATATTTT. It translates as CASSRDNSGNTIYF. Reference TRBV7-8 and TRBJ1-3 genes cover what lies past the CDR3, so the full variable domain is GAGVSQSPRYKVAKRGQDVALRCDPISGHVSLFWYQQALGQGPEFLTYFQNEAQLDKSGLPSDRFFAERPEGSVSTLKIQRTQQEDSAVYLCASSRDNSGNTIYFGEGSWLTVV.